One and the same sample provided the 21 T cell receptor beta chains below, sequenced in a study of blood T cell repertoires in COVID-19. Method: immunoSEQ multiplex PCR; TCRdb's copy keeps in-frame clones and lacks some. The profile shows about 400,000 clones, just under 90% of them singletons. The sequencing input was PBMCs or T cells enriched from blood (not recorded which). Every receptor here comes from a woman in her 30s who had recovered from COVID-19.

This chain connects TRBV19 to TRBJ2-1; D is unclear. This CDR3 contains 14 residues. Germline CDR1 reads LNHDA; CDR2 reads SQIVND (reference sequence). V lost 9 bases to trimming and J lost 2 bases, with 14 bases between them. The CDR3 region is CASNNMAPYNEQFF. CDR3 nucleotide sequence: TGTGCCAGCAACAACATGGCTCCCTACAATGAGCAGTTCTTC.

The rearrangement links TRBV18 to TRBJ1-1, with a possible D match to TRBD1 (6 bases). The CDR3 spans 16 residues. Germline V gives CDR1 KGHSH, CDR2 LQKENI. Trimming took 2 bases from V and 1 from J, leaving 14 bases between them. The CDR3 DNA reads as TGTGCCAGCTCACCAAGCAGGGGACAAGGGAACACTGAAGCTTTCTTT. Translating gives CASSPSRGQGNTEAFF.

The genes are TRBV7-8 and TRBJ1-2, with D hard to call. The germline V and J ends were trimmed by 1 base and 6 bases, with 18 bases remaining between them. The CDR3 runs to 16 residues. The germline V gene has CDR1 SGHVS and CDR2 FQNEAQ. The CDR3 loop reads CASSLVLGGGIDGYTF. The CDR3 nucleotides are TGTGCCAGCAGCTTAGTCTTAGGAGGAGGGATTGATGGCTACACCTTC.

V gene TRBV10-3 combines with J gene TRBJ2-1; 8 bases are a match to TRBD2. This CDR3 region has 15 residues. Germline V CDR1 and CDR2: ENHRY, SYGVKD. J was trimmed by 6 bases and V by 3 bases; bases with no gene match: 7. The CDR3 DNA follows: TGTGCCATCAGTGATAAAGCGGGAGAGGGCAATGAGCAGTTCTTC. Translation: CAISDKAGEGNEQFF.

The chain joins TRBV18 to TRBJ1-2; D is perhaps TRBD1 (6 bases). V was clipped by 5 bases and J by 5 bases, with 15 bases between them. The CDR3 has 14 amino acids. Per germline, CDR1 KGHSH and CDR2 LQKENI. The CDR3 DNA reads TGTGCCAGCTCAACGGGACACGGTCGTTATGGCTACACCTTC. This encodes CASSTGHGRYGYTF.

V is TRBV6-2 or TRBV6-3 and J is TRBJ1-2; D call uncertain. The CDR3 covers 15 residues. Per germline, CDR1 MNHEY and CDR2 SVGEGT. V gave up 4 bases and J gave up 2 bases, with 14 bases separating them. The CDR3 here is CASSSLGNSNYGYTF. The CDR3 DNA is TGTGCCAGCAGTTCTTTGGGCAACTCAAACTATGGCTACACCTTC.

This clone is a singleton in its sample. V gene TRBV28 combines with J gene TRBJ1-1, with D tentatively TRBD1 (5 bases). CDR1 is MDHEN and CDR2 is SYDVKM in the germline V gene. CDR3 length: 12 residues. Trimming left V 7 bases short and J 5 bases short, with 11 bases between. The CDR3 reads CASIRGGTEAFF. Written as DNA, the CDR3 is TGTGCCAGCATCCGGGGGGGGACTGAAGCTTTCTTT.

The V and J genes are TRBV5-1 and TRBJ2-2, with TRBD2 matching 12 bases. Unmatched junction bases numbered 11, after V lost 4 bases and J lost 1 base. The CDR3 totals 19 residues. Germline V lookup: CDR1 SGHRS, CDR2 YFSETQ. CDR3 region: CASSKTSGRGKGNTGELFF. The DNA for the CDR3 is TGCGCCAGCAGCAAGACTAGCGGGAGAGGTAAAGGGAACACCGGGGAGCTGTTTTTT.

This clone was observed a handful of times. This rearrangement joins TRBV6-1 to TRBJ1-2; D gene ambiguous. The CDR3 sequence is 17 residues long. Germline-derived CDR1 and CDR2 are MNHNS and SASEGT. Trimming pared 1 base from V and 3 bases from J, leaving 18 bases between. The CDR3: CASSEGSPGFGHYGYTF. CDR3 in DNA: TGTGCCAGCAGTGAAGGTTCCCCGGGGTTTGGCCACTATGGCTACACCTTC.

This clone was detected a few times. The chain carries TRBV2 and TRBJ2-3, with TRBD1 identical over 8 bases. Trimming cost V 7 bases and J 0 bases; bases outside gene matches: 6. Germline V gene lookup returns CDR1 SNHLY and CDR2 FYNNEI. This CDR3 has 15 amino acids. Written as DNA, the CDR3 is TGTGCCAGCATAAAGGGACAGGCGAGCACAGATACGCAGTATTTT. The encoded protein is CASIKGQASTDTQYF. Full variable domain (remainder filled in from reference TRBV2 and TRBJ2-3): EPEVTQTPSHQVTQMGQEVILRCVPISNHLYFYWYRQILGQKVEFLVSFYNNEISEKSEIFDDQFSVERPDGSNFTLKIRSTKLEDSAMYFCASIKGQASTDTQYFGPGTRLTVL.

This rearrangement joins TRBV19 to TRBJ2-4; 7 nucleotides align to TRBD1. V lost 7 bases, J lost 6 bases, and 9 bases stayed unmatched. The CDR3 spans 14 residues. Germline V gene lookup returns CDR1 LNHDA and CDR2 SQIVND (reference sequence). This CDR3 reads CASMGGDRANIQYF. In DNA form, the CDR3 reads TGTGCCAGTATGGGCGGAGACAGGGCAAACATTCAGTACTTC.

The rearrangement links TRBV14 to TRBJ2-7; TRBD2 agrees at 9 bases. The V segment lost 5 bases and the J segment 1 base; nucleotides outside the gene matches: 18. This CDR3 comprises 19 residues. Germline lookup yields CDR1 SGHDN and CDR2 FVKESK. The CDR3 nucleotides read TGTGCCAGCAGCAAGCATAGCGGGAGTCTCATTTTCGGATCCTACGAGCAGTACTTC. Its translation is CASSKHSGSLIFGSYEQYF.

The chain joins TRBV28 to TRBJ1-5; 10 bases agree with TRBD1. Germline V gene lookup returns CDR1 MDHEN and CDR2 SYDVKM. V was pared by 7 bases and J by 13 bases, with 7 bases of the junction left unmatched. The CDR3 has 12 residues. The CDR3 loop reads CASTNRDRGQHF. Here the CDR3 DNA reads TGTGCCAGCACTAACCGGGACAGGGGACAGCATTTT.

The sample holds one count of this clone. Other DNA sequences from this sample encode an identical CDR3 as well. V gene TRBV5-6 combines with J gene TRBJ2-1, with D unresolved. With 2 bases removed from V and 4 bases from J, the gap between germline ends came to 7 bases. This CDR3 has 13 residues. Germline values: CDR1 SGHDT, CDR2 YYEEEE. CDR3 amino acids: CASSLVAYNEQFF. The CDR3 DNA is TGTGCCAGCAGCTTAGTGGCATACAATGAGCAGTTCTTC.

The chain carries TRBV12-5 and TRBJ2-7, with 9 bases that match TRBD2. CDR3 length: 18 amino acids. Looked up from germline, CDR1 is LGHNT and CDR2 is FRNRAP. The junction had 13 bases not matched to a gene; V was cut back by 1 base and J by 3 bases. DNA for the CDR3: TGTGCTAGTGGTTTGGACGAAGTTGGCGGGAGGGCCGACTACGAGCAGTACTTC. Amino acid sequence: CASGLDEVGGRADYEQYF.

This clone has only a few counts. The V gene is TRBV7-8, the J gene TRBJ2-1; 9 bases match TRBD2. This CDR3 region has 17 residues. Trimming removed 2 bases from V and 5 bases from J; junction bases left unmatched: 10. Looked up from germline, CDR1 is SGHVS and CDR2 is FQNEAQ. The CDR3 protein is CASSLRLRLAGNNEQFF. The DNA of the CDR3 is TGTGCCAGCAGCTTAAGGCTTAGGCTAGCGGGGAACAATGAGCAGTTCTTC.

The V and J genes are TRBV7-9 and TRBJ1-3; no firm D call. This CDR3 has 15 residues. Germline V lookup: CDR1 SEHNR, CDR2 FQNEAQ (reference sequence). Trimming took off 4 bases at V and 0 bases at J, with 10 bases between the two ends. CDR3 bases: TGTGCCAGCAGCTCTCGACTGGGCTCTGGAAACACCATATATTTT. Translated: CASSSRLGSGNTIYF.

This chain connects TRBV28 to TRBJ1-6, with D uncertain. The CDR3 has 16 amino acids. The V end was cut by 5 bases, the J end by 6 bases, with 17 bases between. Germline CDR1 is MDHEN and CDR2 is SYDVKM. The CDR3 DNA reads as TGTGCCAGCAGTACCTCGAATAGCTTAGTTAATTCACCCCTCCACTTT. Amino acids: CASSTSNSLVNSPLHF.

The chain uses TRBV5-6 and TRBJ1-5; D is undetermined. Germline assignment: CDR1 SGHDT and CDR2 YYEEEE. CDR3 length: 13 residues. Trimming left V 2 bases short and J 5 bases short, with 8 bases between. The CDR3 sequence: CASSFEGHQPQHF. CDR3 coding DNA: TGTGCCAGCAGCTTCGAGGGTCATCAGCCCCAGCATTTT. The complete variable domain, with remaining parts taken from reference TRBV5-6 and TRBJ1-5, reads DAGVTQSPTHLIKTRGQQVTLRCSPKSGHDTVSWYQQALGQGPQFIFQYYEEEERQRGNFPDRFSGHQFPNYSSELNVNALLLGDSALYLCASSFEGHQPQHFGDGTRLSIL.

Of note for this clone: Other DNA sequences of this sample code for an identical CDR3. This chain joins TRBV7-6 and TRBJ1-1, with D perhaps TRBD1 (5 bases). Trimming cost V 1 base and J 4 bases, with 7 bases left between them. The CDR3 sequence is 13 residues long. CDR1 is SGHVS, CDR2 FNYEAQ, per germline. CDR3: CASSLEGVTEAFF. In DNA form, the CDR3 reads TGTGCCAGCAGCTTAGAAGGGGTCACTGAAGCTTTCTTT.

CDR3 bases: TGTGCCAGCAGTTTGGACAGGGACTTCTACGAGCAGTACTTC. This translates into CASSLDRDFYEQYF. The gene calls are TRBV27 and TRBJ2-7; 8 bases fit TRBD1. Germline CDR1 MNHEY, CDR2 SMNVEV (reference sequence). This CDR3 spans 14 amino acids. Germline trimming cut 3 bases from V and 3 bases from J; bases unmatched to any gene: 4.